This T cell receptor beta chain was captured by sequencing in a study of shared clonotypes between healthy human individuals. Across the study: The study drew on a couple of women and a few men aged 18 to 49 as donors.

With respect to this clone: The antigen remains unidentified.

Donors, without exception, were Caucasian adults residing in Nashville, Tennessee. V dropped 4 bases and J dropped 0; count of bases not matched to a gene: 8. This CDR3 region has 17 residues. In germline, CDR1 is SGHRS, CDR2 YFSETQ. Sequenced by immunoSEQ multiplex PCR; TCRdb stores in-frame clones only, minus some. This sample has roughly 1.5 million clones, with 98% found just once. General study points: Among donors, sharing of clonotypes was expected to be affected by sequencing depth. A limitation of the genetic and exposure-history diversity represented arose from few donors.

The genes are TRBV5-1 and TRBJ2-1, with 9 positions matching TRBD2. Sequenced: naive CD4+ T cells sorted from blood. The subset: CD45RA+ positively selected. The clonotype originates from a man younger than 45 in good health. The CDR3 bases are TGCGCCAGCAGCACGGGACTAGCTGAACTCTCCTACAATGAGCAGTTCTTC. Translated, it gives CASSTGLAELSYNEQFF.